These T cell receptor beta chains were read from a single sample in a study of read filtering for tumor transcriptome and immune sequencing. TCRdb re-analysed the reads in MiXCR, keeping a single row per CDR3 protein. The sample includes about 47,000 distinct CDR3 sequences, roughly 12% seen only once; the top ten take 13% to 15%. Sequencing was done on a sample of a population of CD138-negative cells sorted from bone marrow. The origin of the receptors is a donor at least 40 years old with multiple myeloma. Each CDR3 is given with its conserved first and last residue. The D gene is left open where the match is weak. Part of the rows lack a size; the others show once, few, many or a class for expanded clones.

clone_size: many
j_call: TRBJ2-7
v_call: TRBV20-1
d_call: -
cdr3_nt: TGCAGTGCTAGAGGTCCAACTACTAACGAGCAGTACTTC
cdr3_aa: CSARGPTTNEQYF

clone_size: many
j_call: TRBJ2-7
v_call: TRBV12-3/TRBV12-4
d_call: -
cdr3_nt: TGTGCCAGCAGTTTGAACTTCTACGAGCAGTACTTC
cdr3_aa: CASSLNFYEQYF

clone_size: many
j_call: TRBJ2-3
v_call: TRBV12-3/TRBV12-4
d_call: TRBD2
cdr3_nt: TGTGCCAGCAGCGGACTAGCTCACGGGAGAAATACGCAGTATTTT
cdr3_aa: CASSGLAHGRNTQYF

clone_size: many
j_call: TRBJ2-1
v_call: TRBV10-3
d_call: TRBD2
cdr3_nt: TGTGCCATCAGTCAGACTAGCGGACTTTACAATGAGCAGTTCTTC
cdr3_aa: CAISQTSGLYNEQFF

clone_size: many
j_call: TRBJ2-5
v_call: TRBV20-1
d_call: -
cdr3_nt: TGCAGTGCTAGAGACGGAAGGGAGACCCAGTACTTC
cdr3_aa: CSARDGRETQYF

clone_size: many
j_call: TRBJ2-2
v_call: TRBV12-3/TRBV12-4
d_call: TRBD1
cdr3_nt: TGTGCCAGCAGTTCGTCCAGGGGGCCTCACGGGGAGCTGTTTTTT
cdr3_aa: CASSSSRGPHGELFF

clone_size: many
j_call: TRBJ2-7
v_call: TRBV14
d_call: -
cdr3_nt: TGTGCCAGCAGCCAAGCTACCATCTCCTACGAGCAGTACTTC
cdr3_aa: CASSQATISYEQYF

clone_size: many
j_call: TRBJ2-3
v_call: TRBV7-3
d_call: -
cdr3_nt: TGTGCCAGCAGCTTATCCCCGGGGATAGATACGCAGTATTTT
cdr3_aa: CASSLSPGIDTQYF

clone_size: many
j_call: TRBJ2-2
v_call: TRBV19
d_call: TRBD1
cdr3_nt: TGTGCCAGTAGTATCTATTTACAGGGGTTCACCGGGGAGCTGTTTTTT
cdr3_aa: CASSIYLQGFTGELFF

clone_size: many
j_call: TRBJ2-1
v_call: TRBV30
d_call: -
cdr3_nt: TGTGCCTGGAATGTACCGAAACTAGCCAGGCTCTTC
cdr3_aa: CAWNVPKLARLF

clone_size: -
j_call: TRBJ2-1
v_call: TRBV4-2
d_call: TRBD2
cdr3_nt: TGTGCCAGCAGCCAAGAAGGGGCGGGAGGCTACGAGTTCTTC
cdr3_aa: CASSQEGAGGYEFF

clone_size: many
j_call: TRBJ2-5
v_call: TRBV6-6
d_call: -
cdr3_nt: TGTGCCAGCAGTGACAATGAACAAGAGACCCAGTACTTC
cdr3_aa: CASSDNEQETQYF

clone_size: many
j_call: TRBJ2-5
v_call: TRBV20-1
d_call: -
cdr3_nt: TGCAGTGCCAGAGATCAAGAGACCCAGTACTTC
cdr3_aa: CSARDQETQYF

clone_size: few
j_call: TRBJ1-2
v_call: TRBV28
d_call: -
cdr3_nt: TGTGCCAGCAGAAAAAGCGGGGTACTTATCGATGGCTACACCTTC
cdr3_aa: CASRKSGVLIDGYTF

clone_size: many
j_call: TRBJ2-7
v_call: TRBV20-1
d_call: TRBD2
cdr3_nt: TGCAGTGCCCGGAAGACTAGCGGGTACGAGCAGTACTTC
cdr3_aa: CSARKTSGYEQYF

clone_size: few
j_call: TRBJ2-7
v_call: TRBV10-3
d_call: TRBD1
cdr3_nt: TGTGCCATCAACGGACAGGGGACGGACGAGCAGTACTTC
cdr3_aa: CAINGQGTDEQYF

clone_size: many
j_call: TRBJ2-2
v_call: TRBV19
d_call: TRBD1
cdr3_nt: TGTGCCAGTAGGAATCTCGAGGGCAGGGGGCAGTCCGGGGAGCTGTTTTTT
cdr3_aa: CASRNLEGRGQSGELFF

clone_size: many
j_call: TRBJ2-1
v_call: TRBV6-2/TRBV6-3
d_call: TRBD2
cdr3_nt: TGTGCCAGCAGTAAAGGACTAGCGGGAGATGAGCAGTTCTTC
cdr3_aa: CASSKGLAGDEQFF

clone_size: -
j_call: TRBJ1-3
v_call: TRBV5-1
d_call: TRBD1
cdr3_nt: TGCGCCAGCAGCTTGGAGGAGGGGGCAGAAGGAAACACCATATATTTT
cdr3_aa: CASSLEEGAEGNTIYF

clone_size: many
j_call: TRBJ2-1
v_call: TRBV9
d_call: TRBD2
cdr3_nt: TGTGCCAGCAGCCCATTCGGCGGGAGCCACAATGAGCAGTTCTTC
cdr3_aa: CASSPFGGSHNEQFF

clone_size: many
j_call: TRBJ2-3
v_call: TRBV11-2
d_call: TRBD1
cdr3_nt: TGTGCCAGCAGCTTGATCGGACAGGCAGATACGCAGTATTTT
cdr3_aa: CASSLIGQADTQYF

clone_size: many
j_call: TRBJ2-1
v_call: TRBV24-1
d_call: -
cdr3_nt: TGTGCCACCAGTGATTTTACCGGCAGGACTTCCTACAATGAGCAGTTCTTC
cdr3_aa: CATSDFTGRTSYNEQFF

clone_size: many
j_call: TRBJ2-1
v_call: TRBV6-5
d_call: -
cdr3_nt: TGTGCCGGCAGCGACACCCTGGAATACAATGAGCAGTTCTTC
cdr3_aa: CAGSDTLEYNEQFF

clone_size: -
j_call: TRBJ2-1
v_call: TRBV6-2/TRBV6-3
d_call: -
cdr3_nt: TGTGCCAGCGCCGGGGCTACCCTTTACAATGAGCAGTTTTTC
cdr3_aa: CASAGATLYNEQFF

clone_size: many
j_call: TRBJ1-5
v_call: TRBV20-1
d_call: TRBD1
cdr3_nt: TGCAGTGCTAGAGATGGAAGACAGGGAACCAGGCAGCCCCAGCATTTT
cdr3_aa: CSARDGRQGTRQPQHF

clone_size: -
j_call: TRBJ2-7
v_call: TRBV28
d_call: TRBD2
cdr3_nt: TGTGCCAGCAGCCCAGGACTAGCGGGAGGGCGGTACTTC
cdr3_aa: CASSPGLAGGRYF

clone_size: many
j_call: TRBJ1-5
v_call: TRBV5-1
d_call: TRBD1
cdr3_nt: TGCGCCAGCAGTCAAGGGACAGACAATCAGCCCCAGCATTTT
cdr3_aa: CASSQGTDNQPQHF

clone_size: few
j_call: TRBJ2-1
v_call: TRBV7-8
d_call: TRBD1
cdr3_nt: TGTGCCAGCAGCTCAGACAGGGGGAGCTCCTACAAGGAGCAGTTCTTC
cdr3_aa: CASSSDRGSSYKEQFF

clone_size: once
j_call: TRBJ2-1
v_call: TRBV11-2
d_call: -
cdr3_nt: TGTGCCAGCAGCTTAGATCCGGGGGGCGAGGGGAATGAGCGGTTCTTC
cdr3_aa: CASSLDPGGEGNERFF

clone_size: many
j_call: TRBJ2-1
v_call: TRBV9
d_call: TRBD2
cdr3_nt: TGTGCCAGCAGCTGGACTAGCGCGAGCTCCTACAATGAGCAGTTCTTC
cdr3_aa: CASSWTSASSYNEQFF

clone_size: many
j_call: TRBJ1-1
v_call: TRBV4-1
d_call: -
cdr3_nt: TGCGCCAGCAGCCAAGATAGGGTCAGGACGAACACTGAAGCTTTCTTT
cdr3_aa: CASSQDRVRTNTEAFF

clone_size: many
j_call: TRBJ2-3
v_call: TRBV18
d_call: -
cdr3_nt: TGTGCCAGCTCACCATCGAGGGAAGATACGCAGTATTTT
cdr3_aa: CASSPSREDTQYF

clone_size: many
j_call: TRBJ1-1
v_call: TRBV20-1
d_call: -
cdr3_nt: TGCAGTGCTAGGGCAGGACGGAACACTGAAGCTTTCTTT
cdr3_aa: CSARAGRNTEAFF

clone_size: many
j_call: TRBJ2-2
v_call: TRBV12-3/TRBV12-4
d_call: -
cdr3_nt: TGTGCCAGCAGTTTATCCCTTACCGGGGAGCTGTTTTTT
cdr3_aa: CASSLSLTGELFF

clone_size: many
j_call: TRBJ2-2
v_call: TRBV12-3/TRBV12-4
d_call: -
cdr3_nt: TGTGCCAGCAGCCGAACGGGCAAGACCGGGGAGCTGTTTTTT
cdr3_aa: CASSRTGKTGELFF

clone_size: many
j_call: TRBJ1-2
v_call: TRBV2
d_call: -
cdr3_nt: TGTGCCGGCAGGGTACCTGGCGGCTACACCTTC
cdr3_aa: CAGRVPGGYTF

clone_size: many
j_call: TRBJ2-5
v_call: TRBV6-5
d_call: -
cdr3_nt: TGTGCGGCGGCGCCTGACCAAGAGACCCAGTACTTC
cdr3_aa: CAAAPDQETQYF

clone_size: -
j_call: TRBJ2-5
v_call: TRBV29-1
d_call: -
cdr3_nt: TGCAGCGCCTGGGGTGGCAGCCAGGAGAAGACCCAGTACTTC
cdr3_aa: CSAWGGSQEKTQYF

clone_size: many
j_call: TRBJ2-7
v_call: TRBV4-2
d_call: -
cdr3_nt: TGTGCCAGCAGCCCGGCCGGGCCCCCAACCTACGAGCAGTACTTC
cdr3_aa: CASSPAGPPTYEQYF

clone_size: many
j_call: TRBJ2-3
v_call: TRBV4-2
d_call: TRBD2
cdr3_nt: TGTGCCAGCAGCCAAGATCGGGCGGGAGGCACAGATACGCAGTATTTT
cdr3_aa: CASSQDRAGGTDTQYF

clone_size: -
j_call: TRBJ1-1
v_call: TRBV7-7
d_call: -
cdr3_nt: TGTGCTAGCAGCCCCATCGGGTTAATGAACACTGAAGCTTTCTTT
cdr3_aa: CASSPIGLMNTEAFF

clone_size: many
j_call: TRBJ2-7
v_call: TRBV7-2
d_call: TRBD2
cdr3_nt: TGTGCCAGCAGCTTACAGGGACTAGCGGAGACCTACGAGCAGTACTTC
cdr3_aa: CASSLQGLAETYEQYF

clone_size: many
j_call: TRBJ2-1
v_call: TRBV6-2/TRBV6-3
d_call: -
cdr3_nt: TGTGCCAGCAGTTACTTTTACAATGAGCAGTTCTTC
cdr3_aa: CASSYFYNEQFF

clone_size: few
j_call: TRBJ1-4
v_call: TRBV13
d_call: -
cdr3_nt: TGTGCCAGCAGCTTACGGGGGGGAATTAATGAAAAACGGTTTTTT
cdr3_aa: CASSLRGGINEKRFF

clone_size: many
j_call: TRBJ1-4
v_call: TRBV5-5
d_call: TRBD1
cdr3_nt: TGTGCCAGCAGCTCGACAGGGGATCAGGAAAAACTGTTTTTT
cdr3_aa: CASSSTGDQEKLFF

clone_size: many
j_call: TRBJ1-1
v_call: TRBV6-5
d_call: TRBD1
cdr3_nt: TGTGCCAGCAGTCCCCGCGGGACAGGGGTGACTGAAGCTTTCTTT
cdr3_aa: CASSPRGTGVTEAFF

clone_size: many
j_call: TRBJ1-1
v_call: TRBV29-1
d_call: -
cdr3_nt: TGCAGCGTTAGTAGGGAAAACCGGTGGAACACTGAAGCTTTCTTT
cdr3_aa: CSVSRENRWNTEAFF

clone_size: many
j_call: TRBJ1-5
v_call: TRBV6-2/TRBV6-3
d_call: -
cdr3_nt: TGTGCCAGCAACGACAGGCTGAATCAGCCCCAGCATTTT
cdr3_aa: CASNDRLNQPQHF

clone_size: few
j_call: TRBJ2-6
v_call: TRBV7-8
d_call: -
cdr3_nt: TGTGCCAGCAGTGTAGGACTATACGGCAATCCCGGGACCAACGTTCTGACTTTC
cdr3_aa: CASSVGLYGNPGTNVLTF

clone_size: many
j_call: TRBJ2-6
v_call: TRBV4-3
d_call: TRBD2
cdr3_nt: TGCGCCAGCAGCCAAGATCCTAGCGGGAGTGCCTCCACGGGCGGGGCCAACGTCCTGACTTTC
cdr3_aa: CASSQDPSGSASTGGANVLTF

clone_size: many
j_call: TRBJ2-1
v_call: TRBV28
d_call: TRBD2
cdr3_nt: TGTGCCAGCAGCTTGGGAGCTAGCGGGAGTTTCAATGAGCAGTTCTTC
cdr3_aa: CASSLGASGSFNEQFF

clone_size: many
j_call: TRBJ1-5
v_call: TRBV4-1
d_call: -
cdr3_nt: TGCGCCAGCAGCCAAACTAAGCTGGGAGGTGGAGGGAATCAGCCCCAGCATTTT
cdr3_aa: CASSQTKLGGGGNQPQHF

clone_size: -
j_call: TRBJ1-5
v_call: TRBV12-3/TRBV12-4
d_call: -
cdr3_nt: TGTACCAGCAGTTTCGATCGGGACGCCAAGCGGCCCCAGCATTTT
cdr3_aa: CTSSFDRDAKRPQHF

clone_size: many
j_call: TRBJ2-6
v_call: TRBV20-1
d_call: TRBD1
cdr3_nt: TGCAGTGCTAGAGATCCGGGACAGGGAGCTCCTGGGGCCAACGTCCTGACTTTC
cdr3_aa: CSARDPGQGAPGANVLTF

clone_size: many
j_call: TRBJ1-5
v_call: TRBV19
d_call: -
cdr3_nt: TGTGCCAGTAGTAGTAAGGGGGGGCTGAGCAATCAGCCCCAGCATTTT
cdr3_aa: CASSSKGGLSNQPQHF